This TCR beta chain was identified during a study of identical twins. Unique molecular identifiers were present on the cDNA, which also gained a universal primer site by template switching. MiXCR, run by TCRdb on the 5' RACE reads, gives a single entry per CDR3 protein. The sample consists of some 630,000 distinct CDR3 sequences, around 7.5% of them appearing once. Whole-study findings and limits: Twin sharing of out-of-frame TCR alpha was underestimated by models in monozygotic pairs. A cross-sectional statistical analysis, not follow-up of the same donors, supported the conclusions.

As for this clonotype: Its target is not known.

The ends were cut back, 3 bases at V and 4 bases at J, with 13 bases in the middle. From germline, CDR1 is MNHEY and CDR2 SMNVEV (reference sequence). The CDR3 has 15 residues. These sequences were also reported in another study, on yellow fever vaccine responses in identical twins.

The J gene is TRBJ2-1, the V gene TRBV27; no definite D call. This receptor was taken from a woman between 18 and 29 years old in good health. Sequenced input: PBMCs. CDR3 protein: CASSFFAEQYNEQFF. As DNA, the CDR3 is TGTGCCAGCAGTTTCTTCGCGGAGCAGTACAATGAGCAGTTCTTC.